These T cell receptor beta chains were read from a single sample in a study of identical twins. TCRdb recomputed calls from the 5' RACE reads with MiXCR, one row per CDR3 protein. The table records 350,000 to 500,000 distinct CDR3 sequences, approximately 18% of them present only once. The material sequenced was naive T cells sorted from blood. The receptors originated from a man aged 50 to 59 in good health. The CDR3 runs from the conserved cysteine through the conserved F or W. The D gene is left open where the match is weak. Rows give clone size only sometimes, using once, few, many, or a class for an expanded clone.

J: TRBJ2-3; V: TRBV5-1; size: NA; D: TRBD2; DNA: TGCGCCAGCACCCGCGGGGGGACACACACAGATACGCAGTATTTT; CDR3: CASTRGGTHTDTQYF
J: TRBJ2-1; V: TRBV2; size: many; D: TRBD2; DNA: TGTGCCAGCAGTGAAGCCGGAAGTCTGTCAACCGGGACTACCGTTAGCTCGGAGCAGTTCTTC; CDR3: CASSEAGSLSTGTTVSSEQFF
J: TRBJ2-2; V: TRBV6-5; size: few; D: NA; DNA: TGTGCCAGCAGTTACAACCGACCGAGCACCGGGGAGCTGTTTTTT; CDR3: CASSYNRPSTGELFF
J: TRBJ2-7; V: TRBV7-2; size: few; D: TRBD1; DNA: TGTGCCAGCAGCTTAGGGTCAGGGGGCCGTACTTTCTACGAGCAGTACTTC; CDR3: CASSLGSGGRTFYEQYF
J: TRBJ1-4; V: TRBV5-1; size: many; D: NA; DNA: TGCGCCAGCAGCTTACAGACTAATGAAAAACTGTTTTTT; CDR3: CASSLQTNEKLFF
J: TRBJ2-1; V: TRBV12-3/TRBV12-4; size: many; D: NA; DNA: TGTGCCAGCAGCTGGAGGGCCTGGGACAATGAGCAGTTCTTC; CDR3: CASSWRAWDNEQFF
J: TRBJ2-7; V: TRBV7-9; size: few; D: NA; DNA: TGTGCCAGCAGCTCGCGACTAGTGGGGACCTACGAGCAGTACTTC; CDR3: CASSSRLVGTYEQYF
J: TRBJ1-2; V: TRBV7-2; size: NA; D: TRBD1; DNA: TGTGCCAGCAGCCAAGGACAGGGAGAGGGTGGCTACACCTTC; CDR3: CASSQGQGEGGYTF
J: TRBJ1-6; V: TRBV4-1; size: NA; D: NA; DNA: TGCGCCAGCAGCCAAGATCGGGCAGGGTATAATTCACCCCTCCACTTT; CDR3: CASSQDRAGYNSPLHF
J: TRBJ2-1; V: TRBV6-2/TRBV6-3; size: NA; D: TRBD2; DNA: TGTGCCAGCAGTCGGTCTCCTAGAATATCGGGACTAGCGGGGATTTACAATGAGCAGTTCTTC; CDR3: CASSRSPRISGLAGIYNEQFF
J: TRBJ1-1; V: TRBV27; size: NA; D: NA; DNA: TGTGCCAGCAGTGTCGACACCTCGAACACTGAAGCTTTCTTT; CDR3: CASSVDTSNTEAFF
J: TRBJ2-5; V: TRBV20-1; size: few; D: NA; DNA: TGCAGTGCTAGAGATCTAACAGACATCCAAGAGACCCAGTACTTC; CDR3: CSARDLTDIQETQYF
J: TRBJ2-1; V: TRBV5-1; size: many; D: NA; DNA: TGCGCCAGCAGCTTGAAAGAGTACAATGAGCAGTTCTTC; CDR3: CASSLKEYNEQFF
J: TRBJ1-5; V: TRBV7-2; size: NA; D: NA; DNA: TGTGCCAGCAGCTTAGTGGGCGGGCTTAATCAGCCCCAGCATTTT; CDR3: CASSLVGGLNQPQHF
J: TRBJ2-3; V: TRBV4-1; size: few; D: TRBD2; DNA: TGCGCCAGCAGCCAAGCTAGCGGGGGGGCCGGATACCCAGATACGCAGTATTTT; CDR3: CASSQASGGAGYPDTQYF